A single sample gave rise to the 26 T cell receptor beta chains below, sequenced in a study of blood T cell repertoires in COVID-19. Produced via immunoSEQ multiplex PCR; TCRdb's table is partial and in-frame only. The sample holds 190,000 or so clones, about nine tenths seen once. Sequenced: peripheral blood. The source is a young woman with acute or convalescent COVID-19.

This clone was counted between two and nine times. The J gene is TRBJ2-3, the V gene TRBV27; 8 bases line up with TRBD2. Germline-derived CDR1 and CDR2 are MNHEY and SMNVEV (reference sequence). Unmatched junction bases numbered 14, after V lost 3 bases and J lost 9 bases. The CDR3 has 16 amino acids. The CDR3 nucleotides are TGTGCCAGCAGTTTCCACGGGAGGGAAAGGGGCTGGACGCAGTATTTT. It encodes CASSFHGRERGWTQYF.

The chain carries TRBV3-1 (or the pseudogene TRBV3-2) and TRBJ2-1; 7 nucleotides line up with TRBD1. V gave up 2 bases and J gave up 5 bases; unmatched junction bases: 9. Germline values: CDR1 LGHDT, CDR2 YNNKEL (reference sequence). This CDR3 has 16 amino acids. The CDR3 spells CASSQFAGTDNNEQFF. Written as DNA, the CDR3 is TGTGCCAGCAGCCAATTCGCCGGGACAGATAACAATGAGCAGTTCTTC.

The chain has TRBV4-1 and TRBJ2-5; maybe TRBD2 (5 bases). Trimming took off 0 bases at V and 8 bases at J, with 16 bases between the two ends. This CDR3 is built from 15 residues. CDR1 MGHRA and CDR2 YSYEKL come from the germline V gene. DNA of the CDR3: TGCGCCAGCAGCCAAGAGGGCGCCGGACTGTTTACCCAGTACTTC. Its protein product is CASSQEGAGLFTQYF.

V usage is TRBV7-7 and J usage is TRBJ2-1; 7 nucleotides align to TRBD2. Germline loops: CDR1 SSHAT, CDR2 FNYEAQ (reference sequence). CDR3 length: 15 residues. The DNA of the CDR3 is TGTGCGAAAGGGACTACCTCTGGCTCCTACAATGAGCAGTTCTTC. Protein: CAKGTTSGSYNEQFF. Full variable domain (missing parts from reference TRBV7-7 and TRBJ2-1): GAGVSQSPRYKVTKRGQDVTLRCDPISSHATLYWYQQALGQGPEFLTYFNYEAQPDKSGLPSDRFSAERPEGSISTLTIQRTEQRDSAMYRCAKGTTSGSYNEQFFGPGTRLTVL.

This clone came up once. The rearrangement uses TRBV18 and TRBJ2-1, with 10 bases aligning to TRBD2. V shed 3 bases and J 9 bases; nucleotides not matched to a gene: 11. Germline CDR1 is KGHSH and CDR2 is LQKENI. The CDR3 covers 16 residues. CDR3 in DNA: TGTGCCAGCTCACCGAATCAAGCGGGAGGGTACGGTGAGCAGTTCTTC. It translates to CASSPNQAGGYGEQFF.

The V call is TRBV19, the J call TRBJ1-5; D possibly corresponds to TRBD1 (5 bases). Germline V CDR1 and CDR2: LNHDA, SQIVND (reference sequence). V shed 7 bases and J shed 0 bases, with 16 bases lying between them. The CDR3 consists of 16 residues. The CDR3 loop reads CASNPWGSNSNQPQHF. The CDR3 nucleotides read TGTGCCAGTAACCCTTGGGGCAGCAATAGCAATCAGCCCCAGCATTTT.

J is TRBJ2-7 and V is TRBV7-2, with 9 bases lining up with TRBD1. V gave up 3 bases and J gave up 4 bases; unmatched junction bases: 4. The CDR3 covers 14 residues. Germline V lookup: CDR1 SGHTA, CDR2 FQGNSA. CDR3 protein: CASSFRQGGYEQYF. Written as DNA, the CDR3 is TGTGCCAGCAGCTTCCGACAGGGGGGTTACGAGCAGTACTTC. The full variable domain, rest sourced from reference TRBV7-2 and TRBJ2-7, is GAGVSQSPSNKVTEKGKDVELRCDPISGHTALYWYRQSLGQGLEFLIYFQGNSAPDKSGLPSDRFSAERTGGSVSTLTIQRTQQEDSAVYLCASSFRQGGYEQYFGPGTRLTVT.

The chain has TRBV18 and TRBJ1-5, with no clear D. The germline V gene encodes CDR1 KGHSH and CDR2 LQKENI. The CDR3 runs 14 residues. Deletions cut 5 bases from V and 11 bases from J, with 19 bases between. CDR3 region: CASSMLQDISAQHF. The DNA for the CDR3 is TGTGCCAGCTCAATGCTGCAGGATATATCGGCCCAGCATTTT.

V usage is TRBV30 and J usage is TRBJ2-5; 7 bases are shared with TRBD1. The CDR3 is 12 residues long. Germline assignment: CDR1 GTSNPN and CDR2 SVGIG (reference sequence). V dropped 4 bases and J dropped 4; count of bases not matched to a gene: 3. The CDR3 loop is CAWTYRGETQYF. Written as DNA, the CDR3 is TGTGCCTGGACTTACAGGGGAGAGACCCAGTACTTC.

The J gene is TRBJ1-1, the V gene TRBV28; TRBD1 matches 9 bases. V gave up 5 bases and J gave up 5 bases; unmatched junction bases: 9. CDR3 size: 15 residues. Germline V CDR1 and CDR2: MDHEN, SYDVKM. The CDR3 coding sequence is TGTGCCAGCAGTACTCCGGGACAGGGTAGGACTGAAGCTTTCTTT. Protein: CASSTPGQGRTEAFF.

CDR3 sequence reads: CASTGQNNSPLHF. The CDR3 DNA is TGTGCCAGTACGGGACAGAATAATTCACCCCTCCACTTT. The chain couples TRBV19 to TRBJ1-6, with 7 bases lining up with TRBD1. The junction had 2 bases not matched to a gene; V was cut back by 7 bases and J by 5 bases. This CDR3 spans 13 amino acids. Per germline, CDR1 LNHDA and CDR2 SQIVND (reference sequence).

This sequence joins TRBV12-3 or TRBV12-4 and TRBJ2-7; D unclear. V was shortened by 5 bases and J by 6 bases, with 11 bases between the two germline ends. The CDR3 extends over 12 amino acids. The CDR3 region is CASSATTSEQYF. CDR3 in DNA: TGTGCCAGCAGTGCTACTACGAGCGAGCAGTACTTC.

This chain connects TRBV11-3 to TRBJ2-4; TRBD2 agrees at 7 bases. V lost 3 bases, J lost 1 base, and 0 bases stayed unmatched. The V gene's germline CDR1 is SGHNT and CDR2 YENEEA. The CDR3 covers 14 residues. The CDR3 DNA reads as TGTGCCAGCAGCTTCGGGGGGGCCAAAAACATTCAGTACTTC. As protein: CASSFGGAKNIQYF.

This clone came up a few times. The chain is built from TRBV11-1 and TRBJ2-7; D unresolved. The ends were cut back, 5 bases at V and 4 bases at J, with 12 bases in the middle. The germline gives CDR1 SGHAT, CDR2 FQDESV (reference sequence). The CDR3 runs to 13 residues. The CDR3 loop is CASSLSGLYEQYF. CDR3 coding DNA: TGTGCCAGCAGCCTCTCGGGTCTTTACGAGCAGTACTTC.

This sequence joins TRBV30 and TRBJ1-2; D gene ambiguous. The CDR3 runs 11 residues. V lost 5 bases to trimming and J lost 4 bases, with 8 bases between them. Germline-derived CDR1 and CDR2 are GTSNPN and SVGIG (reference sequence). CDR3 protein: CAWGDSYGYTF. The CDR3 DNA follows: TGTGCCTGGGGCGATAGCTATGGCTACACCTTC. The whole variable domain, remainder taken from reference TRBV30 and TRBJ1-2, is SQTIHQWPATLVQPVGSPLSLECTVEGTSNPNLYWYRQAAGRGLQLLFYSVGIGQISSEVPQNLSASRPQDRQFILSSKKLLLSDSGFYLCAWGDSYGYTFGSGTRLTVV.

V is TRBV29-1 and J is TRBJ1-2; 9 bases are a match to TRBD1. The CDR3 extends over 13 amino acids. After removal of 4 bases from V and 5 bases from J, the junction contained 5 bases not matched to a gene. Germline CDR1 SQVTM, CDR2 ANQGSEA. Written as DNA, the CDR3 is TGCAGCGTTGGCGGGACAGGGAGGTATGGCTACACCTTC. Translated, it gives CSVGGTGRYGYTF.

The chain couples TRBV2 to TRBJ1-2; D might be TRBD1 (6 bases). V lost 6 bases, J lost 4 bases, and 15 bases lay in between. The CDR3 is 14 amino acids. The germline CDR1 and CDR2 sequences are SNHLY and FYNNEI. This chain's CDR3 is CASSARQAFYGYTF. CDR3 DNA sequence: TGTGCCAGCAGCGCCCGACAGGCGTTCTATGGCTACACCTTC.

The CDR3 protein is CASSYWSGRRAFF. The CDR3 DNA sequence: TGTGCCAGCAGTTACTGGTCAGGGCGACGAGCTTTCTTT. The chain uses TRBV6-6 and TRBJ1-1; tentatively, D is TRBD1 (5 bases). V shed 1 base and J shed 10 bases, with 13 bases lying between them. From germline, CDR1 is MNHNY and CDR2 SVGAGI (reference sequence). The length of the CDR3 is 13 residues.

The chain is built from TRBV6-5 and TRBJ2-7; unclear D gene. The length of the CDR3 is 11 residues. CDR1 MNHEY and CDR2 SVGAGI come from the germline V gene. Trimming removed 7 bases at V and 2 bases at J, with 6 bases between. This CDR3 reads CASTQTYEQYF. In DNA, the CDR3 is TGTGCCAGCACGCAGACCTACGAGCAGTACTTC.

The chain recombines TRBV25-1 with TRBJ1-2; 8 nucleotides match TRBD1. In germline, CDR1 is MGHDK, CDR2 SYGVNS. This CDR3 region has 14 residues. V lost 4 bases to trimming and J lost 5 bases; unmatched junction nucleotides: 6. Written as DNA, the CDR3 is TGTGCCAGCAGTGTCGACAGGGGTTGGTATGGCTACACCTTC. Translated, it gives CASSVDRGWYGYTF.

As to this clone: Different DNA sequences within this sample yield the same CDR3. V is TRBV14 and J is TRBJ2-5; 7 bases are shared with TRBD1. The length of the CDR3 is 13 residues. Germline assignment: CDR1 SGHDN and CDR2 FVKESK. V lost 4 bases to trimming and J lost 5 bases; unmatched junction nucleotides: 4. The CDR3 DNA is TGTGCCAGCAGCCGGGACAGAGGGGAGACCCAGTACTTC. It codes for CASSRDRGETQYF.

This sequence joins TRBV27 and TRBJ2-7; 7 bases agree with TRBD1. This CDR3 comprises 16 residues. CDR1 and CDR2 from the germline V gene are MNHEY and SMNVEV (reference sequence). With 5 bases clipped from V and 0 bases from J, the junction kept 10 bases outside the gene matches. The CDR3 sequence is CASSRQNQGVSYEQYF. The CDR3 DNA follows: TGTGCCAGCAGTCGCCAAAATCAGGGGGTCTCCTACGAGCAGTACTTC.

The chain is built from TRBV11-2 and TRBJ2-1; 9 nucleotides align to TRBD2. The V segment lost 5 bases and the J segment 3 bases; nucleotides outside the gene matches: 5. The CDR3 is 15 residues long. Germline values: CDR1 SGHAT, CDR2 FQNNGV. The CDR3 spells CASSALAGLYNEQFF. Written as DNA, the CDR3 is TGTGCCAGCAGCGCGCTAGCGGGGCTCTACAATGAGCAGTTCTTC.

By share, this clone counts as medium-sized. This chain connects TRBV6-2 or TRBV6-3 to TRBJ1-4, with D perhaps matching TRBD1 (6 bases). The CDR3 is made up of 14 amino acids. Germline V gene data show CDR1 as MNHEY and CDR2 as SVGEGT. V gave up 4 bases and J gave up 7 bases, with 13 bases separating them. CDR3 region: CASSSGATPEKLFF. CDR3 nucleotide sequence: TGTGCCAGCAGTTCAGGGGCCACCCCTGAAAAACTGTTTTTT.

There are a few counts of this clone. V and J are TRBV5-6 and TRBJ2-4; unclear D gene. Germline CDR1 reads SGHDT; CDR2 reads YYEEEE. V lost 1 base to trimming and J lost 1 base, with 6 bases between them. This CDR3 region has 14 residues. This CDR3 reads CASSLRRAKNIQYF. As DNA, the CDR3 is TGTGCCAGCAGCTTGCGCCGGGCCAAAAACATTCAGTACTTC. The whole variable domain, remainder taken from reference TRBV5-6 and TRBJ2-4, is DAGVTQSPTHLIKTRGQQVTLRCSPKSGHDTVSWYQQALGQGPQFIFQYYEEEERQRGNFPDRFSGHQFPNYSSELNVNALLLGDSALYLCASSLRRAKNIQYFGAGTRLSVL.

The chain recombines TRBV11-3 with TRBJ2-1; no clear D. The CDR3 is made up of 19 amino acids. Trimming pared 0 bases from V and 0 bases from J, leaving 18 bases between. Germline CDR1 is SGHNT and CDR2 is YENEEA. The CDR3 bases are TGTGCCAGCAGCTTAGATCTTGGCGGTCCTTTCCTCTCCTACAATGAGCAGTTCTTC. Protein product: CASSLDLGGPFLSYNEQFF.